This T cell receptor beta chain was recovered during a study of blood T cell repertoires in COVID-19. This clone was picked up a small number of times. This CDR3 contains 18 residues. J lost 1 base, V lost 5 bases, and 12 bases had no gene match. Germline values: CDR1 PRHDT, CDR2 FYEKMQ (reference sequence). Data came from immunoSEQ multiplex PCR; TCRdb stores just in-frame clones and leaves some out. The sample shows roughly 250,000 clones, roughly 84% of them seen only once. The sequence derives from a human donor with COVID-19, enrolled during active disease. The donor label of this sample is uncertain. The source material was peripheral blood. V is TRBV13 and J is TRBJ1-5; the match to TRBD1 covers 9 bases. CDR3 protein: CASSPPTGGGVSNQPQHF. DNA of the CDR3: TGTGCCAGCAGCCCCCCGACAGGGGGAGGGGTCAGCAATCAGCCCCAGCATTTT. Looking up the rest from reference TRBV13 and TRBJ1-5 gives the full variable domain: AAGVIQSPRHLIKEKRETATLKCYPIPRHDTVYWYQQGPGQDPQFLISFYEKMQSDKGSIPDRFSAQQFSDYHSELNMSSLELGDSALYFCASSPPTGGGVSNQPQHFGDGTRLSIL.